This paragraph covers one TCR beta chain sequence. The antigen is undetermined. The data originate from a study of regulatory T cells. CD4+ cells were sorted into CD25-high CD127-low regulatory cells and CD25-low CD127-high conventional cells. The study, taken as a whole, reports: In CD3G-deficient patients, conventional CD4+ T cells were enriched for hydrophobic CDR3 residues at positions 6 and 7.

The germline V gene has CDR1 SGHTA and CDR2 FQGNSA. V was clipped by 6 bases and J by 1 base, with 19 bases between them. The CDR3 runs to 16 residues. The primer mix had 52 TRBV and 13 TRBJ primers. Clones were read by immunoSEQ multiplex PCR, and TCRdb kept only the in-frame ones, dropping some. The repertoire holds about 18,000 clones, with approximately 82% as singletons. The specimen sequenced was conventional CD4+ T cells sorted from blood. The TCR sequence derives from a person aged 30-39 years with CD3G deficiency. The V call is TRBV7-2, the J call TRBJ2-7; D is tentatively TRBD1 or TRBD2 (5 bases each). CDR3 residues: CASSQPGTPDSYEQYF. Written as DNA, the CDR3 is TGTGCCAGCAGTCAGCCCGGGACCCCTGATTCCTACGAGCAGTACTTC. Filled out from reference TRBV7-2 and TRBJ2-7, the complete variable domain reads GAGVSQSPSNKVTEKGKDVELRCDPISGHTALYWYRQSLGQGLEFLIYFQGNSAPDKSGLPSDRFSAERTGGSVSTLTIQRTQQEDSAVYLCASSQPGTPDSYEQYFGPGTRLTVT.